This T cell receptor beta chain was obtained from a study of beta chain features in type 1 diabetes. cDNA synthesis used the whole RNA isolate, giving expressed TCRB sequences. TCRdb's copy holds only in-frame clones and misses some; the assay was immunoSEQ multiplex PCR. Of hundreds of thousands of clones in the sample, 10% to 15% were seen once. There are a few counts of this clone. The TCR comes from a young man in good health. The sample consisted of naive CD4+ T cells from blood.

For the CDR3, the DNA is TGTGCCAGCAGCGCCGGACAGGACTATGGCTACACCTTC. Amino acid sequence: CASSAGQDYGYTF. The chain has TRBV7-9 and TRBJ1-2; TRBD1 matches at 7 bases. Germline lookup yields CDR1 SEHNR and CDR2 FQNEAQ (reference sequence). This CDR3 comprises 13 residues. V lost 5 bases and J lost 3; bases outside the gene matches: 3.